What follows describes a single T cell receptor (beta chain). Antigen specificity is unknown. The sample comes from a study of T-cell reconstitution after alpha-beta-depleted transplantation in children. The study, taken as a whole, reports: A year post-transplant, T-cell counts and diversity derived mostly from newly produced T cells. Approximately two months post-transplant, alpha-beta T cells reportedly originated from several hundred expanded graft clones.

Unique molecular identifiers featured in how the TCRbeta library was prepared. MiXCR, run by TCRdb on the PCR reads, gives a single entry per CDR3 protein. The sample yields about 470,000 distinct CDR3 sequences, roughly 44% seen once. V lost 3 bases to trimming and J lost 8 bases, with 4 bases between them. This CDR3 is 10 amino acids long. In germline, CDR1 is SGHDN, CDR2 FVKESK. The sequencing here drew on PBMCs, taken before TCRalphabeta/CD19-depleted stem cell transplant. V usage is TRBV14 and J usage is TRBJ1-1, with D unclear. The sequence was collected from a girl aged 2 to 9 with aplastic anemia, due to receive a stem cell transplant. CDR3: CASSHFEAFF. CDR3 nucleotide sequence: TGTGCCAGCAGCCACTTCGAAGCTTTCTTT.